Listed below are T cell receptor beta chains from one sample, sequenced in a study of cytomegalovirus exposure and HLA in healthy donors. Clones were read by immunoSEQ multiplex PCR, and TCRdb kept only the in-frame ones, dropping some. The sample shows 100,000 to 140,000 clones, about 74% of them seen only once. Material for sequencing was PBMCs. These receptor sequences come from a woman aged 40-49 years in good health and CMV-seropositive. The CDR3 runs from the conserved cysteine through the conserved F or W. The order of the fields is D gene, J gene, V gene, clone size, CDR3 DNA, CDR3 protein. The D gene is left open where the match is weak. Only some rows state a clone size, as once, few, many or a class for expanded clones.

>TRBD2|TRBJ2-3|TRBV2|-
TGTGCCAGCATAGATTCTAGCGGGAAAGATACGCAGTATTTT
CASIDSSGKDTQYF
>-|TRBJ1-1|TRBV5-1|-
TGCGCCAGCAGCTCCGGCGGACATGTGAACACTGAAGCTTTCTTT
CASSSGGHVNTEAFF
>TRBD1|TRBJ2-2|TRBV27|-
TGTGCCAGTCGCGCCGGGACAGAGACCGGGGAGCTGTTTTTT
CASRAGTETGELFF
>TRBD1|TRBJ2-3|TRBV7-9|-
TGTGCCAGCAGAGAGGGGGCACGTTCCAAAACAGATACGCAGTATTTT
CASREGARSKTDTQYF
>-|TRBJ2-7|TRBV30|-
TGTGCCTGGAGTCCCGGGGACAACTACGAGCAGTACTTC
CAWSPGDNYEQYF
>TRBD2|TRBJ2-5|TRBV5-1|-
TGCGCCAGCAGCTTGGCACTAGCGATCGGAGAGACCCAGTACTTC
CASSLALAIGETQYF
>TRBD1|TRBJ1-1|TRBV7-2|-
TGTGCCAGCAGCCGAACAGGGGATACTGAAGCTTTCTTT
CASSRTGDTEAFF
>TRBD1|TRBJ1-2|TRBV7-9|-
TGTGCCAGCAGCTTTGGACAGGGAGGGATATATGGCTACACCTTC
CASSFGQGGIYGYTF
>TRBD1|TRBJ1-2|TRBV7-2|-
TGTGCCAGCAGCCAGGGGGATCGAGGCTACACCTTC
CASSQGDRGYTF
>-|TRBJ1-5|TRBV11-2|-
TGTGCCAGCAGCCAGGGGCCGAAGAAGCCCCAGCATTTT
CASSQGPKKPQHF
>-|TRBJ1-4|TRBV5-6|-
TGTGCCAGCAGCCCGGGGGGGGGCCGAGTTCAGGAAAAACTGTTTTTT
CASSPGGGRVQEKLFF
>-|TRBJ2-2|TRBV7-2|once
TGTGCCAGCAGCTTAGGGGGGGGCAGGGCTTACACCGGGGAGCTGTTTTTT
CASSLGGGRAYTGELFF
>-|TRBJ2-3|TRBV7-8|-
TGTGCCAGCAGCTTAGTTCAAGGCGGGGTTTCGCAGTATTTT
CASSLVQGGVSQYF
>TRBD1|TRBJ2-7|TRBV6-5|once
TGTGCCAGCGGACAGGGACAGCCTTTTACCTACGAGCAGTACTTC
CASGQGQPFTYEQYF
>TRBD1|TRBJ2-6|TRBV28|few
TGTGCCAGCAGTAGGGACAGGGCCAGCTCTGGGGCCAACGTCCTGACTTTC
CASSRDRASSGANVLTF
>-|TRBJ2-6|TRBV5-8|-
TGTGCCAGCAGCTTGCGGGGAACCGTCTCTGGGGCCAACGTCCTGACTTTC
CASSLRGTVSGANVLTF
>TRBD1|TRBJ1-4|TRBV10-3|few
TGTGCCATCAGTGAGGGGGACAGGGTTCATGAAAAACTGTTTTTT
CAISEGDRVHEKLFF
>-|TRBJ2-1|TRBV9|-
TGTGCCAGCAGCAAATTGGGCGGGGACTACAATGAGCAGTTCTTC
CASSKLGGDYNEQFF
>-|TRBJ2-1|TRBV7-6|-
TGTGCCAGCAGCCCGTTGGGGGGCAATGAGCAGTTCTTC
CASSPLGGNEQFF
>TRBD2|TRBJ2-5|TRBV5-1|-
TGCGCCAGCAGCTTGGGCGTAGCGGGAGAGACCCAGTACTTC
CASSLGVAGETQYF
>-|TRBJ1-1|TRBV9|few
TGTGCCAGCAGCGTAGACATAGCGGCATACACTGAAGCTTTCTTT
CASSVDIAAYTEAFF
>-|TRBJ1-1|TRBV6-6|few
TGTGCCAGCAGCCCTAGTGGGACTGAAGCTTTCTTT
CASSPSGTEAFF
>-|TRBJ2-7|TRBV7-8|-
TGTGCCAGCAGCTTAGAACCCCAGACCTACGAGCAGTACTTC
CASSLEPQTYEQYF
>-|TRBJ2-1|TRBV5-6|once
TGTGCCAGCCTTATGAGGACTGGGGGGTCCTACAATGAGCAGTTCTTC
CASLMRTGGSYNEQFF
>-|TRBJ2-1|TRBV5-4|-
TGTGCCAGCAGCGCAGGGATCGGCTCCTACAATGAGCAGTTCTTC
CASSAGIGSYNEQFF
>-|TRBJ2-5|TRBV5-6|-
TGTGCCAGCAGCTGGGGAGAAGAGACCCAGTACTTC
CASSWGEETQYF
>TRBD1|TRBJ1-6|TRBV7-9|-
TGTGCCAGCAGCCCCGACAGGGCCAATTCACCCCTCCACTTT
CASSPDRANSPLHF
>-|TRBJ1-1|TRBV6-5|-
TGTGCCAGCAAACCTGAGACTTTGAACACTGAAGCTTTCTTT
CASKPETLNTEAFF
>-|TRBJ1-6|TRBV29-1|-
TGCAGCGTGAGGGCGGAGGGGTCGACTTCACCCCTCCACTTT
CSVRAEGSTSPLHF
>-|TRBJ2-3|TRBV6-1|-
TGTGCCAGCAGTGAAATGACTACCTATACGCAGTATTTT
CASSEMTTYTQYF
>-|TRBJ2-2|TRBV6-1|many
TGTGCCAGCAGTGAAGCCCCGGACTACTTCGGGGAGCTGTTTTTT
CASSEAPDYFGELFF
>-|TRBJ2-1|TRBV19|-
TGTGCCAGTAGTTGGTCGGGGTTGTCCTACAATGAGCAGTTCTTC
CASSWSGLSYNEQFF
>-|TRBJ2-3|TRBV4-2|-
TGTGCCAGCAGCCAAGATCAAAAGCGTAAGCACCATACGCAGTATTTT
CASSQDQKRKHHTQYF
>-|TRBJ2-7|TRBV19|-
TGTGCCAGTAGTATGCGGCAGGGGTCCGCCTACGAGCAGTACTTC
CASSMRQGSAYEQYF
>-|TRBJ2-7|TRBV5-4|once
TGTGCCAGCAGCTTGGACAGGCGGGAATACGAGCAGTACTTC
CASSLDRREYEQYF
>-|TRBJ1-2|TRBV11-2|few
TGTGCCAGCAGCTTAGGGTCTGGGCAGCTCTATGGCTACACCTTC
CASSLGSGQLYGYTF
>TRBD2|TRBJ2-5|TRBV5-1|-
TGCGCCAGCAGCATAGCGGGGGACCAAGAGACCCAGTACTTC
CASSIAGDQETQYF
>TRBD1|TRBJ1-6|TRBV6-1|few
TGTGCCAGCAGCAGGGACAGTGATAATTCACCCCTCCACTTT
CASSRDSDNSPLHF
>TRBD1|TRBJ2-4|TRBV29-1|-
TGCAGCGCAACGGGACAGAGTCCCCTCATTCAGTACTTC
CSATGQSPLIQYF
>TRBD1|TRBJ2-7|TRBV5-1|-
TGCGCCAGCAGCTTGGAGGGGACAGGGTACGAGCAGTACTTC
CASSLEGTGYEQYF
>TRBD1|TRBJ2-5|TRBV7-2|few
TGTGCCAGCAGCCCGTCAGGGACAGGACGAGAGACCCAGTACTTC
CASSPSGTGRETQYF
>TRBD1|TRBJ1-2|TRBV6-6|-
TGTGCCAGCAGTTTTCGCGACAGGGTGTTAAGGGTCTGCACCTTC
CASSFRDRVLRVCTF
>TRBD1|TRBJ2-7|TRBV11-3|-
TGTGCCAGCAGCCTCTCCAGGGGGTACGAGCAGTACTTC
CASSLSRGYEQYF
>-|TRBJ1-1|TRBV7-2|-
TGTGCCAGCAGCTTAAGCCAGAACACTGAAGCTTTCTTT
CASSLSQNTEAFF